This T cell receptor beta chain stems from a study of early T cells in non-severe SARS-CoV-2 infection. Trimming shortened V by 1 base and J by 5 bases, and 12 bases separated the two germline ends. CDR1 is LNHNV, CDR2 YYDKDF, per germline (reference sequence). The length of the CDR3 is 15 residues. MiXCR, run by TCRdb on the 5' RACE reads, gives a single entry per CDR3 protein. The profile shows roughly 63,000 distinct CDR3 sequences, 13% of them singletons. The sample holds many counts of this clonotype. The source material was whole blood. This receptor was taken from an adult who was a healthcare worker with PCR-confirmed SARS-CoV-2 infection or an uninfected control (not recorded which). The J gene is TRBJ2-1, the V gene TRBV15; D not resolved. CDR3 bases: TGTGCCACCAGCAGAGGCCGAGGAGTAAACAATGAGCAGTTCTTC. This sequence encodes CATSRGRGVNNEQFF.